The next 29 T cell receptor beta chains were all read from a single sample in a study of cytomegalovirus exposure and HLA in healthy donors. PCR amplification relied on 60 Vbeta primers (plus 13 Jbeta primers). Profiled with immunoSEQ multiplex PCR; TCRdb holds only in-frame clones, not every one. The repertoire includes about 160,000 clones, 70% to 90% of them detected once, and more than 2% sits in the top ten. Specimen: PBMCs. Receptors were obtained from a man between 18 and 35 years old in good health and CMV-seropositive.

This clone was detected once. The rearrangement uses TRBV10-3 and TRBJ2-6; 7 nucleotides agree with TRBD1. Trimming took 9 bases from V and 3 from J; bases not matched to a gene: 2. Germline CDR1 and CDR2: ENHRY and SYGVKD. The CDR3 covers 13 residues. CDR3 sequence: CAIQGNGANVLTF. DNA of the CDR3: TGTGCCATACAGGGGAATGGGGCCAACGTCCTGACTTTC.

The gene calls are TRBV5-6 and TRBJ1-1; D not resolved. CDR1 is SGHDT, CDR2 YYEEEE, per germline. The CDR3 length is 13 residues. Trimming pared 4 bases from V and 0 bases from J, leaving 7 bases between. The CDR3 loop reads CASSPGVNTEAFF. The CDR3 DNA follows: TGTGCCAGCAGCCCCGGGGTGAACACTGAAGCTTTCTTT.

In its sample, this clone was seen once. This chain's CDR3 is CASTPWGGVNTEAFF. The DNA of the CDR3 is TGTGCCAGTACCCCGTGGGGGGGTGTGAACACTGAAGCTTTCTTT. The V gene is TRBV19, the J gene TRBJ1-1, with a possible D match to TRBD1 (5 bases). The CDR3 contains 15 residues. Trimming took 7 bases from V and 0 from J, leaving 15 bases between them. Germline V gene sequence: CDR1 LNHDA, CDR2 SQIVND (reference sequence).

The chain links TRBV5-1 to TRBJ2-5; possibly TRBD2 for D (5 bases). The CDR3 has 16 residues. Per the germline V gene, CDR1 is SGHRS and CDR2 is YFSETQ. V was cut by 0 bases and J by 5 bases, with 17 bases left in between. CDR3 nucleotides: TGCGCCAGCAGCTTGGCCCTAAGCGGCCGCGGTGAGACCCAGTACTTC. Protein product: CASSLALSGRGETQYF.

The chain uses TRBV6-1 and TRBJ1-4, with 7 bases that match TRBD1. J was trimmed by 3 bases and V by 7 bases; bases with no gene match: 5. Germline loops: CDR1 MNHNS, CDR2 SASEGT. The CDR3 totals 14 residues. The CDR3 here is CASTGTEPNEKLFF. The DNA for the CDR3 is TGTGCCAGCACTGGGACAGAGCCTAATGAAAAACTGTTTTTT.

As DNA, the CDR3 is TGTGCCAGCAGTTACGGGCCCACTCGCACCGGGGAGCTGTTTTTT. Translated, it gives CASSYGPTRTGELFF. The chain joins TRBV6-6 to TRBJ2-2; D gene uncertain. There are 15 residues in the CDR3. Germline loops: CDR1 MNHNY, CDR2 SVGAGI (reference sequence). V lost 2 bases and J 4 bases, leaving 11 bases between the germline ends.

Concerning this clone itself: Relative to the germline gene, one junction end is altered; a read error may explain this. CDR3 nucleotides: TGTGCCGGCAGAAGGACAGGGGATAACACTGAAGCTTTCTTT. Its protein is CAGRRTGDNTEAFF. This chain joins TRBV6-4 and TRBJ1-1; 9 nucleotides match TRBD1. The CDR3 contains 14 residues. The germline CDR1 and CDR2 sequences are MRHNA and SNTAGT.

The V gene is TRBV2, the J gene TRBJ2-1, with 9 bases aligning to TRBD1. Trimming removed 4 bases from V and 8 bases from J; junction bases left unmatched: 9. The V gene's germline CDR1 is SNHLY and CDR2 FYNNEI. The CDR3 is 15 amino acids. The CDR3 DNA follows: TGTGCCAGCAGTGCCCAGGGACAGGGTTACGATGAGCAGTTCTTC. Translation: CASSAQGQGYDEQFF.

The gene calls are TRBV6-5 and TRBJ2-3; TRBD2 agrees at 7 bases. V shed 3 bases and J 1 base; nucleotides not matched to a gene: 4. The CDR3 is made up of 15 amino acids. Germline V gives CDR1 MNHEY, CDR2 SVGAGI. The CDR3 protein is CASSYGTSGTDTQYF. The CDR3 DNA follows: TGTGCCAGCAGTTATGGAACTAGCGGCACAGATACGCAGTATTTT.

The chain couples TRBV4-2 to TRBJ1-6, with D possibly being TRBD1 (6 bases). Trimming left V 0 bases short and J 10 bases short, with 10 bases between. The CDR3 loop spans 14 amino acids. The germline V gene has CDR1 LGHNA and CDR2 YNFKEQ. This CDR3 is CASSQDQGWSPLHF. The DNA of the CDR3 is TGTGCCAGCAGCCAAGATCAGGGGTGGTCACCCCTCCACTTT.

Only a few counts were recorded for this clone. The chain is built from TRBV29-1 and TRBJ2-5; TRBD1 might be the D (5 bases). Looked up from germline, CDR1 is SQVTM and CDR2 is ANQGSEA. The CDR3 loop spans 13 amino acids. Trimming shortened V by 6 bases and J by 2 bases, and 13 bases separated the two germline ends. CDR3 amino acids: CSVTQGWQETQYF. The CDR3 DNA is TGCAGCGTCACTCAGGGTTGGCAAGAGACCCAGTACTTC.

The chain joins TRBV5-1 to TRBJ1-4; TRBD1 might be the D (5 bases). Trimming stripped 4 bases from V and 2 bases from J, with 12 bases between. CDR1 and CDR2 (germline): SGHRS, YFSETQ. This CDR3 has 15 residues. DNA for the CDR3: TGCGCCAGCAGCCCTCTGGGGGGGACTAATGAAAAACTGTTTTTT. Encoded protein: CASSPLGGTNEKLFF.

The V call is TRBV7-2, the J call TRBJ1-6; TRBD1 might be the D (6 bases). The CDR3 length is 15 residues. The V and J ends lost 5 bases and 6 bases respectively, with 14 bases between them. From germline, CDR1 is SGHTA and CDR2 FQGNSA. The CDR3 DNA reads as TGTGCCAGCAGCCCAGGCGGACAGATTAATTCACCCCTCCACTTT. Its protein product is CASSPGGQINSPLHF.

The V and J genes are TRBV19 and TRBJ2-1, with TRBD1 identical over 8 bases. Germline values: CDR1 LNHDA, CDR2 SQIVND (reference sequence). The CDR3 is made up of 13 amino acids. V gave up 8 bases and J gave up 5 bases; unmatched junction bases: 5. CDR3 loop: CASGGQANNEQFF. CDR3 in DNA: TGTGCCAGTGGGGGACAGGCGAACAATGAGCAGTTCTTC.

V is TRBV11-2 and J is TRBJ2-2, with TRBD1 as a possible D gene (5 bases). The CDR3 extends over 18 amino acids. Germline CDR1 and CDR2: SGHAT and FQNNGV. V lost 2 bases and J lost 0, with 16 bases in between. CDR3 loop: CASSLRRLRTPNTGELFF. The DNA of the CDR3 is TGTGCCAGCAGCTTAAGAAGGCTCCGGACACCGAACACCGGGGAGCTGTTTTTT.

As regards this clone: In the same sample, other DNA sequences code for this CDR3. The V call is TRBV7-6, the J call TRBJ2-7, with 9 bases that match TRBD1. After removal of 0 bases from V and 3 bases from J, the junction contained 0 bases not matched to a gene. The germline V gene has CDR1 SGHVS and CDR2 FNYEAQ. This CDR3 contains 14 residues. CDR3 sequence (DNA): TGTGCCAGCAGCTTAGCGGGACAGGGCTACGAGCAGTACTTC. Amino acids: CASSLAGQGYEQYF. The full variable domain, its missing parts supplied by reference TRBV7-6 and TRBJ2-7, is GAGVSQSPRYKVTKRGQDVALRCDPISGHVSLYWYRQALGQGPEFLTYFNYEAQQDKSGLPNDRFSAERPEGSISTLTIQRTEQRDSAMYRCASSLAGQGYEQYFGPGTRLTVT.

The chain has TRBV13 and TRBJ2-7; the match to TRBD1 covers 7 bases. CDR3 length: 19 amino acids. Germline V lookup: CDR1 PRHDT, CDR2 FYEKMQ (reference sequence). V was clipped by 5 bases and J by 4 bases; unmatched bases: 23. The DNA for the CDR3 is TGTGCCAGCAGCCCGAGTGGGACAGCTCAGACTAAGGGTCCTTACGAGCAGTACTTC. Its protein product is CASSPSGTAQTKGPYEQYF.

The rearrangement joins TRBV6-1 to TRBJ1-2; D may be TRBD1 (6 bases). The CDR3 consists of 16 residues. Per germline, CDR1 MNHNS and CDR2 SASEGT. V was trimmed by 0 bases and J by 4 bases, leaving 15 bases between them. CDR3: CASSEAGRWTAYGYTF. DNA for the CDR3: TGTGCCAGCAGTGAAGCTGGGAGATGGACAGCCTATGGCTACACCTTC.

This rearrangement joins TRBV11-1 to TRBJ1-1; D call uncertain. This CDR3 is built from 15 residues. V was pared by 5 bases and J by 2 bases, with 15 bases between. Germline V gives CDR1 SGHAT, CDR2 FQDESV (reference sequence). The CDR3 region has the DNA TGTGCCAGCAGCCAGCGATCGACGGTTAACACTGAAGCTTTCTTT. This sequence encodes CASSQRSTVNTEAFF.

This clone occurred once. This chain uses TRBV30 with TRBJ1-5; D gene ambiguous. The CDR3 totals 13 residues. CDR1 and CDR2 (germline): GTSNPN, SVGIG (reference sequence). V gave up 0 bases and J gave up 5 bases, with 8 bases separating them. The DNA of the CDR3 is TGTGCCTGGAGTGTGGGCGTCGATCAGCCCCAGCATTTT. This sequence encodes CAWSVGVDQPQHF.

The chain is built from TRBV18 and TRBJ2-6; D not resolved. V was cut by 6 bases and J by 2 bases, with 11 bases left in between. Germline CDR1 reads KGHSH; CDR2 reads LQKENI. This CDR3 comprises 15 residues. The CDR3 DNA sequence: TGTGCCAGCTCGCCTGGGCAGACTGGGGCCAACGTCCTGACTTTC. Translated: CASSPGQTGANVLTF.

Notes on this clone: At one end the junction does not follow the germline gene, possibly because of a read error. The chain uses TRBV6-5 and TRBJ1-2; 11 nucleotides agree with TRBD1. The CDR3 loop spans 15 amino acids. The V gene's germline CDR1 is MNHEY and CDR2 SVGAGI. The chain's CDR3 is CASGYWDRGVNGYTF. The CDR3 coding sequence is TGTGCCAGCGGTTACTGGGACAGGGGGGTGAATGGCTACACCTTC.

This chain uses TRBV6-5 with TRBJ2-7, with D possibly matching TRBD1 (5 bases). CDR1 MNHEY and CDR2 SVGAGI come from the germline V gene. Trimming removed 8 bases from V and 2 bases from J, with 13 bases in between. The CDR3 extends over 13 amino acids. DNA of the CDR3: TGTGCCAGCGCGCCGGACATGACCTACGAGCAGTACTTC. Translation gives CASAPDMTYEQYF.

The chain joins TRBV7-2 to TRBJ2-3; 14 bases map to TRBD2. The V segment lost 1 base and the J segment 4 bases; nucleotides outside the gene matches: 10. This CDR3 region has 19 residues. Germline CDR1 is SGHTA and CDR2 is FQGNSA. As DNA, the CDR3 is TGTGCCAGCAGCTTAGGACTAGCGGGGGGGCCGGGTTCGGCAGATACGCAGTATTTT. Its protein is CASSLGLAGGPGSADTQYF. The full variable domain, with the rest looked up from reference TRBV7-2 and TRBJ2-3, is GAGVSQSPSNKVTEKGKDVELRCDPISGHTALYWYRQSLGQGLEFLIYFQGNSAPDKSGLPSDRFSAERTGGSVSTLTIQRTQQEDSAVYLCASSLGLAGGPGSADTQYFGPGTRLTVL.

The chain employs TRBV9 and TRBJ1-1; no clear D. The CDR3 extends over 14 amino acids. Trimming cost V 4 bases and J 3 bases, with 13 bases left between them. Germline CDR1 is SGDLS and CDR2 is YYNGEE. CDR3 DNA sequence: TGTGCCAGCAGCATACCCCCGGGTGACACTGAAGCTTTCTTT. This sequence encodes CASSIPPGDTEAFF.

The V and J genes are TRBV6-1 and TRBJ2-2; tentatively, D is TRBD1 (6 bases). Germline CDR1 reads MNHNS; CDR2 reads SASEGT. The V and J ends lost 6 bases and 3 bases respectively, with 11 bases between them. The CDR3 totals 14 residues. As DNA, the CDR3 is TGTGCCAGCAGGCCCACAGGGTACACCGGGGAGCTGTTTTTT. Translated, it gives CASRPTGYTGELFF.

The rearrangement uses TRBV6-6 and TRBJ1-4; 7 positions match TRBD1. The J segment lost 8 bases and the V segment lost 6 bases, leaving 9 bases of the junction unmatched. The germline V gene has CDR1 MNHNY and CDR2 SVGAGI (reference sequence). This CDR3 is built from 14 residues. The CDR3: CASRVNRGGEKLFF. In nucleotides, the CDR3 is TGTGCCAGCAGGGTAAACAGGGGTGGGGAAAAACTGTTTTTT.

The genes are TRBV4-2 and TRBJ2-5; 13 bases are shared with TRBD2. Germline CDR1 is LGHNA and CDR2 is YNFKEQ. V shed 0 bases, J shed 2 bases, and the junction held 15 bases outside the gene matches. The CDR3 length is 21 residues. CDR3 DNA sequence: TGTGCCAGCAGCCAAGATAGAACAGTTGGACTAGCGGGGGACCCACAAGAGACCCAGTACTTC. Translated, it gives CASSQDRTVGLAGDPQETQYF.

The rearrangement links TRBV11-2 to TRBJ2-7, with 7 nucleotides matching TRBD1. Germline V CDR1 and CDR2: SGHAT, FQNNGV. The CDR3 has 14 residues. Trimming cost V 5 bases and J 1 base; bases outside gene matches: 5. CDR3 in amino acids: CASSVGQASYEQYF. The CDR3 nucleotides are TGTGCCAGCAGCGTAGGACAGGCGTCCTACGAGCAGTACTTC.